Below are 16 T cell receptor beta chains sequenced from a single sample in a study of blood T cell repertoires in COVID-19 (dated by TCRdb to about 2020). The library was produced with the immunoSEQ multiplex PCR assay. Here the immuneACCESS table is served through TCRdb, limited to in-frame sequences with V and J called. Missing clones are a known gap in these copies; in checked studies unresolved V genes cover under half, and the rest lacks a known reason. Here the sample has around 250,000 clones; 84% occur a single time. The ten largest clones take up about 1.5% of the sample. Sequencing used peripheral blood. The receptors shown here come from a woman aged 40 to 50 who had recovered from COVID-19.

This clone was seen at least ten times. The chain links TRBV4-1 to TRBJ1-1, with unresolved D. This CDR3 spans 16 amino acids. V dropped 0 bases and J dropped 3 bases, with 14 bases sitting between them. The germline CDR1 and CDR2 sequences are MGHRA and YSYEKL. CDR3 sequence reads: CASSQEGYGFDTEAFF. The CDR3 nucleotides read TGCGCCAGCAGCCAAGAGGGTTACGGGTTCGACACTGAAGCTTTCTTT.

The gene calls are TRBV6-4 and TRBJ2-1, with 8 bases matching TRBD1. V shed 4 bases and J 9 bases; nucleotides not matched to a gene: 5. Germline V gene lookup returns CDR1 MRHNA and CDR2 SNTAGT. The CDR3 is 13 residues long. CDR3 residues: CASSGDGQGEQFF. The CDR3 coding sequence is TGTGCCAGCAGTGGGGACGGACAGGGTGAGCAGTTCTTC.

The V and J genes are TRBV27 and TRBJ1-4; D may be TRBD1 (5 bases). Germline V gene lookup returns CDR1 MNHEY and CDR2 SMNVEV (reference sequence). The CDR3 runs 13 residues. Trimming shortened V by 4 bases and J by 5 bases, and 8 bases separated the two germline ends. The CDR3 region has the DNA TGTGCCAGCAGTTGGGGCCCGAATGAAAAACTGTTTTTT. Translation gives CASSWGPNEKLFF.

Written as DNA, the CDR3 is TGTGCCAGCAGCGGGACAGTCGAGGGCGAAAAACTGTTTTTT. It codes for CASSGTVEGEKLFF. V and J are TRBV2 and TRBJ1-4; TRBD1 aligns across 7 bases. The CDR3 totals 14 residues. Germline CDR1 SNHLY, CDR2 FYNNEI. V lost 6 bases, J lost 8 bases, and 9 bases stayed unmatched.

On this clone itself: This sample includes further DNA sequences coding for the same CDR3. The gene calls are TRBV5-1 and TRBJ2-3; 13 positions match TRBD2. Per germline, CDR1 SGHRS and CDR2 YFSETQ. V dropped 0 bases and J dropped 0; count of bases not matched to a gene: 1. CDR3 length: 17 residues. CDR3 nucleotides: TGCGCCAGCAGCTTGGGACTAGCGGGGGGTAGCACAGATACGCAGTATTTT. It yields the protein CASSLGLAGGSTDTQYF. Supplemented by reference TRBV5-1 and TRBJ2-3, the full variable domain reads KAGVTQTPRYLIKTRGQQVTLSCSPISGHRSVSWYQQTPGQGLQFLFEYFSETQRNKGNFPGRFSGRQFSNSRSEMNVSTLELGDSALYLCASSLGLAGGSTDTQYFGPGTRLTVL.

The chain employs TRBV5-4 and TRBJ2-7; D is possibly TRBD2 (6 bases). The germline CDR1 and CDR2 sequences are SGHNT and YYREEE (reference sequence). Trimming removed 9 bases from V and 3 bases from J, with 22 bases in between. The CDR3 contains 15 residues. This CDR3 is CAIPLLGGTDYEQYF. The CDR3 DNA sequence: TGTGCCATCCCCCTTTTGGGCGGGACGGACTACGAGCAGTACTTC.

The chain combines TRBV11-3 with TRBJ2-1, with TRBD2 identical over 8 bases. Germline values: CDR1 SGHNT, CDR2 YENEEA. With V trimmed by 5 bases and J by 11 bases, 8 bases remained unmatched. The CDR3 is made up of 13 amino acids. The CDR3 nucleotides read TGTGCCAGCAGCGTCGGGGGGGGCTACAAGCAGTTCTTC. It specifies CASSVGGGYKQFF.

The genes are TRBV4-2 and TRBJ2-7, with 10 nucleotides matching TRBD2. V was clipped by 1 base and J by 2 bases; unmatched bases: 8. This CDR3 has 17 residues. The germline V gene has CDR1 LGHNA and CDR2 YNFKEQ. The DNA for the CDR3 is TGTGCCAGCAGCCAAGTTGTGATAGCGGGGGGAACCTACGAGCAGTACTTC. It translates to CASSQVVIAGGTYEQYF.

This sequence joins TRBV29-1 and TRBJ1-3; maybe TRBD1 (6 bases). CDR1 SQVTM and CDR2 ANQGSEA come from the germline V gene. V was pared by 7 bases and J by 0 bases, with 7 bases between. This CDR3 is built from 12 residues. The chain's CDR3 is CSAGVSGNTIYF. CDR3 nucleotide sequence: TGCAGCGCAGGGGTCTCTGGAAACACCATATATTTT.

CDR3 nucleotide sequence: TGTGCCAGTACGGACTCCACAGATTACAATGAGCAGTTCTTC. Its translation: CASTDSTDYNEQFF. The chain recombines TRBV19 with TRBJ2-1, with D perhaps matching TRBD2 (5 bases). The CDR3 covers 14 residues. CDR1 and CDR2 (germline): LNHDA, SQIVND (reference sequence). Deletions cut 7 bases from V and 4 bases from J, with 14 bases between.

The chain is built from TRBV10-3 and TRBJ1-1; D gene unclear. The germline V and J ends were trimmed by 6 bases and 2 bases, with 16 bases remaining between them. Germline CDR1 ENHRY, CDR2 SYGVKD. CDR3 length equals 15 residues. The CDR3 protein is CAIRIGRRSNTEAFF. The CDR3, as DNA: TGTGCCATCAGGATTGGGAGGCGGTCTAACACTGAAGCTTTCTTT.

Worth noting for this clone: Other nucleotide sequences from this sample produce the same CDR3. J is TRBJ1-1 and V is TRBV19; the D is unclear. Trimming shortened V by 3 bases and J by 5 bases, and 4 bases separated the two germline ends. Germline CDR1 LNHDA, CDR2 SQIVND (reference sequence). This CDR3 is built from 11 residues. The CDR3 coding sequence is TGTGCCAGTAGTATCGTTACTGAAGCTTTCTTT. This codes for CASSIVTEAFF.

The rearrangement joins TRBV9 to TRBJ1-1, with no clear D. Trimming removed 6 bases at V and 0 bases at J, with 12 bases between. CDR3 length: 14 residues. From germline, CDR1 is SGDLS and CDR2 YYNGEE. CDR3 DNA sequence: TGTGCCAGCAACAACAGCTACATGAACACTGAAGCTTTCTTT. Translated, it gives CASNNSYMNTEAFF.

The chain employs TRBV11-3 and TRBJ2-2; D possibly corresponds to TRBD1 (5 bases). This CDR3 is 15 amino acids long. CDR1 and CDR2 (germline): SGHNT, YENEEA. Between the trimmed V and J ends, which lost 1 base and 4 bases, there was a span of 10 bases. CDR3 amino acids: CASSLGQGTTGELFF. The CDR3 nucleotides read TGTGCCAGCAGCTTAGGTCAGGGCACCACCGGGGAGCTGTTTTTT.

The CDR3 protein is CASSLGSEWGRRNEQFF. The CDR3 nucleotides are TGTGCCAGCAGCTTGGGAAGTGAGTGGGGGCGAAGGAATGAGCAGTTCTTC. V usage is TRBV7-9 and J usage is TRBJ2-1, with a possible D match to TRBD1 (6 bases). The germline gives CDR1 SEHNR, CDR2 FQNEAQ (reference sequence). This CDR3 is 17 amino acids long. With 3 bases removed from V and 7 bases from J, the gap between germline ends came to 22 bases.

The V gene is TRBV10-2, the J gene TRBJ1-5; 10 positions match TRBD1. The CDR3 totals 14 residues. J was trimmed by 6 bases and V by 6 bases; bases with no gene match: 5. CDR1 and CDR2 (germline): WSHSY, SAAADI. CDR3 sequence (DNA): TGCGCCAGCAGCGACAGGGGGCGAAGTCAGCCCCAGCATTTT. It yields the protein CASSDRGRSQPQHF.